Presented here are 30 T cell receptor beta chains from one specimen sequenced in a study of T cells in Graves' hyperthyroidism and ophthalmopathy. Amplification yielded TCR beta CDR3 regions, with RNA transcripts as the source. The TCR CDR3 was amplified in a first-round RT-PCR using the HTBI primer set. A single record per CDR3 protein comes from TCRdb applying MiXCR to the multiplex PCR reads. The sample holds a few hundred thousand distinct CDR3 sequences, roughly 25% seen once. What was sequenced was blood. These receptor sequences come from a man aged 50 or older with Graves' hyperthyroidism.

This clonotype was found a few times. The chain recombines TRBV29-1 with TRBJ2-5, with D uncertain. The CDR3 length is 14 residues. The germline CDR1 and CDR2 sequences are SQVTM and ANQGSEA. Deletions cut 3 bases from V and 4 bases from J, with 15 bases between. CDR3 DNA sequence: TGCAGCGTTGATCGTGGCCTCGTAGCAGAGACCCAGTACTTC. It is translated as CSVDRGLVAETQYF.

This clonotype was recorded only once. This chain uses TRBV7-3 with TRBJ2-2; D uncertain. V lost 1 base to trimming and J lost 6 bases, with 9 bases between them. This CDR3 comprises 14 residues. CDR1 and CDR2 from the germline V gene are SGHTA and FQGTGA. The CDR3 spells CASSLNGPPGELFF. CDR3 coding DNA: TGTGCCAGCAGCTTAAATGGCCCGCCCGGGGAGCTGTTTTTT.

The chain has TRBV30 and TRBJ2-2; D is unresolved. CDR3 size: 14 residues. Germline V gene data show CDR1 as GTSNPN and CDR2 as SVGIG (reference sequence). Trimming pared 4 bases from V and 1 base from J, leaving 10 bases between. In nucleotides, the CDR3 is TGTGCCTGGACACGGCTAGTGAACACCGGGGAGCTGTTTTTT. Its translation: CAWTRLVNTGELFF.

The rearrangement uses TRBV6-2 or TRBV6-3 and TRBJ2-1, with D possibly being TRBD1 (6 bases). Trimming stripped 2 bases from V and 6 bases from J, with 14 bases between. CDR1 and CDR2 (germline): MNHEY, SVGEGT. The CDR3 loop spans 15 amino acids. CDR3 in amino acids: CASSYKGKGVNEQFF. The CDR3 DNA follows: TGTGCCAGCAGTTACAAGGGGAAGGGGGTCAATGAGCAGTTCTTC.

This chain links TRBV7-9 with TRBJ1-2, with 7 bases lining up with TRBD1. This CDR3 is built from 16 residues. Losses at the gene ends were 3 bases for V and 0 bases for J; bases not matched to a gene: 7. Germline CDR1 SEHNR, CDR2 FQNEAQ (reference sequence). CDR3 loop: CASSLTPTGPNYGYTF. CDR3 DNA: TGTGCCAGCAGCTTGACCCCGACAGGGCCTAACTATGGCTACACCTTC.

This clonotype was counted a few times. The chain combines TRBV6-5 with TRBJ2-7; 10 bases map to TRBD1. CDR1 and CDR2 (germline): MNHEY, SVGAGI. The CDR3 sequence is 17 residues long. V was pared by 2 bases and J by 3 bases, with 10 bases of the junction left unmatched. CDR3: CASSYTGTGALGYEQYF. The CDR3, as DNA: TGTGCCAGCAGTTACACCGGGACAGGGGCTCTGGGCTACGAGCAGTACTTC.

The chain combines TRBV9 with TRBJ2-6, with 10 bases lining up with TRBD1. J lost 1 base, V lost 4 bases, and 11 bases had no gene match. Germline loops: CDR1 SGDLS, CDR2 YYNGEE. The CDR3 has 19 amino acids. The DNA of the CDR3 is TGTGCCAGCAGCCCCCGCTCGGGACAGGGGTCATCTGGGGCCAACGTCCTGACTTTC. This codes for CASSPRSGQGSSGANVLTF.

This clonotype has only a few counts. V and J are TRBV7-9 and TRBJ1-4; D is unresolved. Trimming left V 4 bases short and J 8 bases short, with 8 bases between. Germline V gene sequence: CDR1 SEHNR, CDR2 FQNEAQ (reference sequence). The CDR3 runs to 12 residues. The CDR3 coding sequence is TGTGCCAGCAGCTCAGGTCGGGAAAAACTGTTTTTT. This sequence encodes CASSSGREKLFF.

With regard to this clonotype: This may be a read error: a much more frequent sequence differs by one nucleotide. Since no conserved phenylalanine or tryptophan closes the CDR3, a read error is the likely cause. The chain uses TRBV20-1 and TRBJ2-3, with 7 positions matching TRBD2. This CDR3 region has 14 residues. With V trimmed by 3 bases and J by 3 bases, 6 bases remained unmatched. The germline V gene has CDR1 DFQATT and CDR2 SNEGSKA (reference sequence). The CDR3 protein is CSARAGVWTDTQYV. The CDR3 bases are TGCAGTGCTAGGGCGGGAGTATGGACAGATACGCAGTATGTT.

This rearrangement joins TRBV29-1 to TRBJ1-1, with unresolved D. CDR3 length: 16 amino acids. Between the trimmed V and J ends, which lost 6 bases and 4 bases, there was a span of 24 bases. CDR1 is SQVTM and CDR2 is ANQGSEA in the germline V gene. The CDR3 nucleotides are TGCAGCGTCCCTGTCCGAGGGTTCGGGCGGGGCACTGAAGCTTTCTTT. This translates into CSVPVRGFGRGTEAFF.

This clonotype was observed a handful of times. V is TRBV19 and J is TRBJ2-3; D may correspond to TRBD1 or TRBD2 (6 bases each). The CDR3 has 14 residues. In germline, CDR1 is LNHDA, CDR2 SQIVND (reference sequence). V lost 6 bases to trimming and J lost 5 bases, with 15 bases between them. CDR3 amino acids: CASRLGGLGDTQYF. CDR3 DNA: TGTGCCAGTAGGCTCGGGGGCCTTGGAGATACGCAGTATTTT.

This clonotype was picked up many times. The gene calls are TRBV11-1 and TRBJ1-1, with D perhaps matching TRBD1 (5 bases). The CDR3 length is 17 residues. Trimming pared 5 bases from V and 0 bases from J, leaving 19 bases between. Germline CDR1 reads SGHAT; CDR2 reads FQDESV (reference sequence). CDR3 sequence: CASSPTGTPSVNTEAFF. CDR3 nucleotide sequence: TGTGCCAGCAGCCCAACGGGGACCCCGAGCGTGAACACTGAAGCTTTCTTT. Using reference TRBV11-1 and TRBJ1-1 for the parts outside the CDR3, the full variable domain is EAEVAQSPRYKITEKSQAVAFWCDPISGHATLYWYRQILGQGPELLVQFQDESVVDDSQLPKDRFSAERLKGVDSTLKIQPAELGDSAMYLCASSPTGTPSVNTEAFFGQGTRLTVV.

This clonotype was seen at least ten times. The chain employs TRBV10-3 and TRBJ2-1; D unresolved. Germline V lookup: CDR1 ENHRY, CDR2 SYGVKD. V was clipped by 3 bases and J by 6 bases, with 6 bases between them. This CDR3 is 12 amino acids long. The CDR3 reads CAISDGANEQFF. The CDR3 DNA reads TGTGCCATCAGTGACGGAGCCAATGAGCAGTTCTTC.

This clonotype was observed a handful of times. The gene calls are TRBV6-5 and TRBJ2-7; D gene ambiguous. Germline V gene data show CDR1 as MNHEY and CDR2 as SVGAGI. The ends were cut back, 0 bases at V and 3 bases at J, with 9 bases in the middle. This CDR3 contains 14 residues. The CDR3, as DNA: TGTGCCAGCAGTTACTCGACTGGGTTCTACGAGCAGTACTTC. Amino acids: CASSYSTGFYEQYF.

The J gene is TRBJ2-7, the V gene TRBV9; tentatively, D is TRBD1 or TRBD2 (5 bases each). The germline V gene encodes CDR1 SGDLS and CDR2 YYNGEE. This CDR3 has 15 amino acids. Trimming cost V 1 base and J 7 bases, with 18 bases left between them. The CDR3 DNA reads TGTGCCAGCAGCGTATATGGGGGAGTGGCTGAGGAGCAGTACTTC. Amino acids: CASSVYGGVAEEQYF.

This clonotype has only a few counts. The DNA of the CDR3 is TGCAGTGCTAGTCCGACTAGCGGGAGTAAGACCCAGTACTTC. Translating gives CSASPTSGSKTQYF. The chain employs TRBV20-1 and TRBJ2-5; 12 bases map to TRBD2. V shed 3 bases and J 6 bases; nucleotides not matched to a gene: 5. CDR1 and CDR2 from the germline V gene are DFQATT and SNEGSKA (reference sequence). The CDR3 is 14 amino acids.

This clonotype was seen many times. CDR3 residues: CASSPGGDHEQYF. CDR3 bases: TGTGCCAGCAGCCCAGGCGGGGACCACGAGCAGTACTTC. The J gene is TRBJ2-7, the V gene TRBV11-3, with D possibly TRBD2 on 6 matching bases. The CDR3 is made up of 13 amino acids. V lost 5 bases, J lost 5 bases, and 13 bases lay in between. Germline CDR1 reads SGHNT; CDR2 reads YENEEA. The full variable domain, its missing parts supplied by reference TRBV11-3 and TRBJ2-7, is EAGVVQSPRYKIIEKKQPVAFWCNPISGHNTLYWYLQNLGQGPELLIRYENEEAVDDSQLPKDRFSAERLKGVDSTLKIQPAELGDSAVYLCASSPGGDHEQYFGPGTRLTVT.

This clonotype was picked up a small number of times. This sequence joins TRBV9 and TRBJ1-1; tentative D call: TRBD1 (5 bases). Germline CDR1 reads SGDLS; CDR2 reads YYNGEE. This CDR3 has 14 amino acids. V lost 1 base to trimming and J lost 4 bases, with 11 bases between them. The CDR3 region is CASSVHGAGTEAFF. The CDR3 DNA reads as TGTGCCAGCAGCGTACACGGGGCCGGCACTGAAGCTTTCTTT.

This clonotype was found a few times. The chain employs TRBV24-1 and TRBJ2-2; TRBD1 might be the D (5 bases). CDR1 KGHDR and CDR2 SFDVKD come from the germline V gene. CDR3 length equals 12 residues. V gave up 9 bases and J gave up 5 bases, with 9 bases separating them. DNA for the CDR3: TGTGCCACCGGGGCTGGGACCGGGGAGCTGTTTTTT. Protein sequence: CATGAGTGELFF.

The CDR3 DNA reads TGCGCCAGCAGCTCGGACGGGACAGGGATCTCAGATACGCAGTATTTT. Translated, it gives CASSSDGTGISDTQYF. The chain joins TRBV5-1 to TRBJ2-3, with 9 nucleotides matching TRBD1. CDR3 length: 16 residues. Germline V CDR1 and CDR2: SGHRS, YFSETQ. V lost 3 bases, J lost 4 bases, and 9 bases stayed unmatched.

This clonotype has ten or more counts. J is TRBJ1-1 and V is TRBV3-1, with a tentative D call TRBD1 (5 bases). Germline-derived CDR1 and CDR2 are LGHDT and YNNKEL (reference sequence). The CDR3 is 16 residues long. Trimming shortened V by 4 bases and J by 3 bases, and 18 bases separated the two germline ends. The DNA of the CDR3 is TGTGCCAGCAGCCCTCCCTTCAGGGAAGGGTACACTGAAGCTTTCTTT. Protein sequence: CASSPPFREGYTEAFF. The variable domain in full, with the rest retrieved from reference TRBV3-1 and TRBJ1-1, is DTAVSQTPKYLVTQMGNDKSIKCEQNLGHDTMYWYKQDSKKFLKIMFSYNNKELIINETVPNRFSPKSPDKAHLNLHINSLELGDSAVYFCASSPPFREGYTEAFFGQGTRLTVV.

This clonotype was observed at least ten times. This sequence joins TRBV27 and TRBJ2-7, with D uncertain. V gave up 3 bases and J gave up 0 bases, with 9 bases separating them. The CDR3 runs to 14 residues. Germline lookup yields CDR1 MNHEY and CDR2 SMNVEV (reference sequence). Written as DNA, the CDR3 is TGTGCCAGCAGTTTTACGGTCCACTCCTACGAGCAGTACTTC. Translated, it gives CASSFTVHSYEQYF.

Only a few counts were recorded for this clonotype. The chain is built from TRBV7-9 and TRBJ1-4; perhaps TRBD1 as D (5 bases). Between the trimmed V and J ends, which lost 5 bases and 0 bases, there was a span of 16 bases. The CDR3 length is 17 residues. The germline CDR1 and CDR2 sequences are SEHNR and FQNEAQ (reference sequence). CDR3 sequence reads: CASSPPRQGPTNEKLFF. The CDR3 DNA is TGTGCCAGCAGCCCCCCGAGGCAGGGCCCAACTAATGAAAAACTGTTTTTT. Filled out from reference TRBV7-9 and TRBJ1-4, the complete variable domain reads DTGVSQNPRHKITKRGQNVTFRCDPISEHNRLYWYRQTLGQGPEFLTYFQNEAQLEKSRLLSDRFSAERPKGSFSTLEIQRTEQGDSAMYLCASSPPRQGPTNEKLFFGSGTQLSVL.

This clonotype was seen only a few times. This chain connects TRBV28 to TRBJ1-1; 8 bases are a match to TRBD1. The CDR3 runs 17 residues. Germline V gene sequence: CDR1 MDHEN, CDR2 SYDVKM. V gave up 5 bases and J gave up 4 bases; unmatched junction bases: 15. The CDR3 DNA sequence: TGTGCCAGCAGTACTCGGGACAGGATGTTAGCCGGCACTGAAGCTTTCTTT. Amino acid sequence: CASSTRDRMLAGTEAFF.

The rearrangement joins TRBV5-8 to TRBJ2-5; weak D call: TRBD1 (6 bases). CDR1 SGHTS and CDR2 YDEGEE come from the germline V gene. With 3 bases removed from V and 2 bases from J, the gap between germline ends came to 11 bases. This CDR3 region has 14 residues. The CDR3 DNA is TGTGCCAGCAGCTACCAACAGGGACAAGAGACCCAGTACTTC. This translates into CASSYQQGQETQYF.

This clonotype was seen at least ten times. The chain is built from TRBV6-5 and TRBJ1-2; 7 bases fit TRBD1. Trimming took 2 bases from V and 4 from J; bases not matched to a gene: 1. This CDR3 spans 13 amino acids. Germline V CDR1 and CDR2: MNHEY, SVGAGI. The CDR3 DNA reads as TGTGCCAGCAGTTACCGACAGGGCTATGGCTACACCTTC. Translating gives CASSYRQGYGYTF.

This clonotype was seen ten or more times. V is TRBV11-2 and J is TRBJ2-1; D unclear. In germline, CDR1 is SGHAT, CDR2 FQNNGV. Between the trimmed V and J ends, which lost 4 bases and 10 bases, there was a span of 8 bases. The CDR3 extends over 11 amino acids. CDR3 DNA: TGTGCCAGCAGCTATCTAGGCGAGCAGTTCTTC. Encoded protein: CASSYLGEQFF.

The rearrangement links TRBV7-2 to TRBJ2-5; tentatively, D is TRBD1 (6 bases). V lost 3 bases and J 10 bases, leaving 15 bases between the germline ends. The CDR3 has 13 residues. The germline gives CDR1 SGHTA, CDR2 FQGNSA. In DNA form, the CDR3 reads TGTGCCAGCAGCTTGTACAGGGCAACGGTCCAGTACTTC. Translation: CASSLYRATVQYF.

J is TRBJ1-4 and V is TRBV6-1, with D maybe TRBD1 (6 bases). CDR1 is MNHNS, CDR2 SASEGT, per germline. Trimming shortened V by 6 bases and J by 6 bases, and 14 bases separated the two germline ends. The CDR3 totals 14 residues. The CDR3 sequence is CASSAAGVDEKLFF. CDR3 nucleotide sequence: TGTGCCAGCAGCGCGGCAGGGGTCGATGAAAAACTGTTTTTT.

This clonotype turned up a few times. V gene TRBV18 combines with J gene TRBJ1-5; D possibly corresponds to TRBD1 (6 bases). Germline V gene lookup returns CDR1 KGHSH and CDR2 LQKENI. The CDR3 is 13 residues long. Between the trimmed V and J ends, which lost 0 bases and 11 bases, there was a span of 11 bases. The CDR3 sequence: CASSPPDSATQHF. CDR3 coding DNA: TGTGCCAGCTCACCACCGGACAGTGCGACCCAGCATTTT.